These 5 T cell receptor beta chains originate from one sample sequenced in a study of technical replicates of blood from a few donors. The data were produced by immunoSEQ multiplex PCR, yet TCRdb's version contains in-frame clones alone and is incomplete. The data show 55,000 to 75,000 clones, with approximately 92% seen just once and roughly 4.2% held by the top ten. The sequenced sample consisted of PBMCs. The receptors here all came from a human donor in good health. Some clones in this sample may be carry-over from other donors' samples.

V and J are TRBV28 and TRBJ1-2; tentatively, D is TRBD1 (5 bases). The CDR3 consists of 13 residues. V dropped 5 bases and J dropped 8 bases, with 15 bases sitting between them. Looked up from germline, CDR1 is MDHEN and CDR2 is SYDVKM. CDR3 coding DNA: TGTGCCAGCAGTGATTCGCGGGGCCTAGGCTACACCTTC. It codes for CASSDSRGLGYTF.

V gene TRBV6-5 combines with J gene TRBJ2-7; 12 bases fit TRBD2. Germline trimming cut 5 bases from V and 3 bases from J; bases unmatched to any gene: 5. The CDR3 consists of 15 residues. Germline values: CDR1 MNHEY, CDR2 SVGAGI. CDR3 amino acids: CASSRLAGVGYEQYF. CDR3 DNA sequence: TGTGCCAGCAGTAGACTAGCGGGAGTGGGCTACGAGCAGTACTTC.

The table lists this clone with a count of one. The CDR3 DNA reads TGTGCCAGCAGCGTAATGTTGGGGGGGGATCAGCCCCAGCATTTT. Residues: CASSVMLGGDQPQHF. This chain links TRBV7-2 with TRBJ1-5, with D perhaps matching TRBD1 (5 bases). Germline CDR1 reads SGHTA; CDR2 reads FQGNSA. This CDR3 spans 15 amino acids. V dropped 5 bases and J dropped 5 bases, with 16 bases sitting between them.

V is TRBV4-1 and J is TRBJ2-1, with D perhaps matching TRBD2 (5 bases). This CDR3 contains 16 residues. Germline V gene data show CDR1 as MGHRA and CDR2 as YSYEKL. The V end was cut by 2 bases, the J end by 4 bases, with 15 bases between. The CDR3 DNA follows: TGCGCCAGCAGCCAACTTCGGACCCGAGGGTACAATGAGCAGTTCTTC. Amino acids: CASSQLRTRGYNEQFF.

The chain combines TRBV6-4 with TRBJ2-1; TRBD2 agrees at 10 bases. The CDR3 sequence is 15 residues long. V was pared by 3 bases and J by 6 bases, with 5 bases of the junction left unmatched. The germline V gene has CDR1 MRHNA and CDR2 SNTAGT. DNA for the CDR3: TGTGCCAGCAGTGAAGCGGGAGGGCTGGTCAATGAGCAGTTCTTC. Its protein is CASSEAGGLVNEQFF.